The 20 T cell receptor beta chains presented below share a single source sample, sequenced in a study of T cell clones after liver transplantation. Some clones are missing from TCRdb's copy, which holds only in-frame ones; the method was immunoSEQ multiplex PCR. The sample lists 55,000 to 70,000 clones; over 90% were seen once. Sample: CD4+ T cells from blood, taken around 27 months after liver transplant. All receptors derive from a human patient who received a liver transplant. T cells may partly derive from the graft donor.

The rearrangement links TRBV7-9 to TRBJ2-1; TRBD2 is a possible D gene (6 bases). Trimming shortened V by 4 bases and J by 6 bases, and 13 bases separated the two germline ends. Germline-derived CDR1 and CDR2 are SEHNR and FQNEAQ (reference sequence). The CDR3 has 14 amino acids. CDR3 loop: CASSSRGGFNEQFF. CDR3 coding DNA: TGTGCCAGCAGCTCGCGTGGGGGGTTCAATGAGCAGTTCTTC.

The chain is built from TRBV9 and TRBJ2-1; TRBD2 matches 11 bases. The J segment lost 9 bases and the V segment lost 5 bases, leaving 16 bases of the junction unmatched. CDR1 and CDR2 (germline): SGDLS, YYNGEE. This CDR3 spans 17 amino acids. The CDR3 sequence is CASSPRTSGLVGGEQFF. As DNA, the CDR3 is TGTGCCAGCAGTCCTCGGACTAGCGGGCTAGTGGGGGGTGAGCAGTTCTTC.

This chain uses TRBV28 with TRBJ2-3; D is unclear. The germline V and J ends were trimmed by 2 bases and 7 bases, with 7 bases remaining between them. The CDR3 is made up of 12 amino acids. Germline-derived CDR1 and CDR2 are MDHEN and SYDVKM. This CDR3 is CASSLLSHTQYF. The DNA of the CDR3 is TGTGCCAGCAGTTTACTGTCCCATACGCAGTATTTT.

CDR3 nucleotides: TGCGCCAGCAGCCCCGAGCGGGGCCCCTACGAGCAGTACTTC. It codes for CASSPERGPYEQYF. This chain uses TRBV4-3 with TRBJ2-7; TRBD2 matches at 7 bases. J was trimmed by 2 bases and V by 4 bases; bases with no gene match: 5. Germline values: CDR1 LGHNA, CDR2 YSLEER. The CDR3 spans 14 residues.

CDR3 nucleotides: TGTGCCAGGACCGACCGATGGACAGGGAATATTTACGAGCAGTACTTC. Its protein product is CARTDRWTGNIYEQYF. The chain couples TRBV19 to TRBJ2-7, with 8 positions matching TRBD1. The CDR3 contains 16 residues. In germline, CDR1 is LNHDA, CDR2 SQIVND (reference sequence). V shed 9 bases and J 4 bases; nucleotides not matched to a gene: 17.

The J gene is TRBJ1-1, the V gene TRBV20-1; no definite D call. This CDR3 is 10 amino acids long. V was pared by 3 bases and J by 8 bases, with 7 bases between. Germline loops: CDR1 DFQATT, CDR2 SNEGSKA (reference sequence). CDR3 coding DNA: TGCAGTGCTAGGGCGGGAGAAGCTTTCTTT. As protein: CSARAGEAFF.

The chain is built from TRBV10-2 and TRBJ2-5, with D possibly TRBD2 on 6 matching bases. CDR1 is WSHSY, CDR2 SAAADI, per germline. CDR3 length: 16 amino acids. V was pared by 4 bases and J by 2 bases, with 17 bases between. CDR3 nucleotide sequence: TGCGCCAGCAGTGTTCTACCGCGGGCGGGACAAGAGACCCAGTACTTC. It translates to CASSVLPRAGQETQYF.

This rearrangement joins TRBV29-1 to TRBJ2-3, with 8 nucleotides matching TRBD1. The CDR3 loop spans 15 amino acids. Germline trimming cut 5 bases from V and 0 bases from J; bases unmatched to any gene: 7. From germline, CDR1 is SQVTM and CDR2 ANQGSEA. As DNA, the CDR3 is TGCAGCGTTCGGACAGGGTCAACTAGCACAGATACGCAGTATTTT. Translation: CSVRTGSTSTDTQYF.

The genes are TRBV5-1 and TRBJ2-1; D is undetermined. V was shortened by 4 bases and J by 5 bases, with 10 bases between the two germline ends. Germline V gene sequence: CDR1 SGHRS, CDR2 YFSETQ. This CDR3 region has 13 residues. The CDR3 reads CASSHYQDNEQFF. The CDR3 DNA reads TGCGCCAGCAGCCATTACCAAGACAATGAGCAGTTCTTC.

This rearrangement joins TRBV28 to TRBJ2-7; TRBD1 aligns across 7 bases. V shed 7 bases and J 3 bases; nucleotides not matched to a gene: 9. Germline V gives CDR1 MDHEN, CDR2 SYDVKM. The CDR3 is 14 amino acids. The CDR3 coding sequence is TGTGCCAGCAACCTGAGGGGGCCTTTCTACGAGCAGTACTTC. This translates into CASNLRGPFYEQYF.

J is TRBJ2-2 and V is TRBV18; D remains unclear. The ends were cut back, 3 bases at V and 1 base at J, with 9 bases in the middle. CDR3 length: 15 amino acids. The germline CDR1 and CDR2 sequences are KGHSH and LQKENI. The CDR3 protein is CASSPMQGNTGELFF. The CDR3 DNA sequence: TGTGCCAGCTCACCCATGCAAGGGAACACCGGGGAGCTGTTTTTT.

This sequence joins TRBV5-1 and TRBJ2-1; 11 positions agree with TRBD1. CDR3 length equals 15 residues. CDR1 and CDR2 from the germline V gene are SGHRS and YFSETQ. Trimming took 2 bases from V and 9 from J; bases not matched to a gene: 7. The CDR3 spells CASSFQGQGAGEQFF. CDR3 coding DNA: TGCGCCAGCAGCTTTCAAGGACAGGGGGCAGGTGAGCAGTTCTTC. Using reference TRBV5-1 and TRBJ2-1 for the parts outside the CDR3, the full variable domain is KAGVTQTPRYLIKTRGQQVTLSCSPISGHRSVSWYQQTPGQGLQFLFEYFSETQRNKGNFPGRFSGRQFSNSRSEMNVSTLELGDSALYLCASSFQGQGAGEQFFGPGTRLTVL.

This rearrangement joins TRBV2 to TRBJ1-5, with D unclear. Deletions cut 6 bases from V and 1 base from J, with 13 bases between. Germline V lookup: CDR1 SNHLY, CDR2 FYNNEI. The CDR3 has 15 amino acids. CDR3 sequence (DNA): TGTGCCAGCAGCTTAGAAGACGGGAGCAATCAGCCCCAGCATTTT. Translated, it gives CASSLEDGSNQPQHF. Complete variable domain (other parts from reference TRBV2 and TRBJ1-5): EPEVTQTPSHQVTQMGQEVILRCVPISNHLYFYWYRQILGQKVEFLVSFYNNEISEKSEIFDDQFSVERPDGSNFTLKIRSTKLEDSAMYFCASSLEDGSNQPQHFGDGTRLSIL.

The chain employs TRBV12-2 and TRBJ2-5; the listed D gene, TRBD2, was not tested against the DNA. TRBV12-2 is labeled a pseudogene. The CDR3 length is 17 residues. The CDR3 DNA sequence: TGTGCAAGTCGCCCGGAATCTTTACTAGCGGGAGAAGAGACCCAGTACTTC. This gives the protein CASRPESLLAGEETQYF.

The rearrangement joins TRBV19 to TRBJ2-4, with 10 bases lining up with TRBD2. Per germline, CDR1 LNHDA and CDR2 SQIVND (reference sequence). There are 15 residues in the CDR3. V lost 5 bases and J lost 7; bases outside the gene matches: 8. The CDR3 DNA sequence: TGTGCCAGTAGTCCAGCGGGAGGGCCAAAGAACATTCAGTACTTC. Protein product: CASSPAGGPKNIQYF.

CDR3 in amino acids: CASSEVLPYGYTF. In DNA form, the CDR3 reads TGTGCCAGCAGTGAAGTTCTACCCTATGGCTACACCTTC. This chain uses TRBV2 with TRBJ1-2, with D unresolved. V was pared by 1 base and J by 4 bases, with 7 bases between. The CDR3 sequence is 13 residues long. Germline lookup yields CDR1 SNHLY and CDR2 FYNNEI.

This chain connects TRBV6-5 to TRBJ2-7; possibly TRBD2 for D (6 bases). From germline, CDR1 is MNHEY and CDR2 SVGAGI. This CDR3 is 15 amino acids long. V lost 7 bases, J lost 7 bases, and 23 bases lay in between. The CDR3 loop reads CASKIGVAVWLEQYF. The CDR3, as DNA: TGTGCCAGCAAAATCGGAGTAGCGGTCTGGTTGGAGCAGTACTTC.

The gene calls are TRBV6-6 and TRBJ2-7, with D possibly being TRBD1 (6 bases). CDR3 length equals 16 residues. The V gene's germline CDR1 is MNHNY and CDR2 SVGAGI (reference sequence). Trimming left V 7 bases short and J 3 bases short, with 22 bases between. The CDR3 DNA sequence: TGTGCCAGCACCGAGGCTGGGGGCAGGACGGGCTACGAGCAGTACTTC. As protein: CASTEAGGRTGYEQYF.

The chain carries TRBV4-1 and TRBJ2-5; D gene unclear. The CDR3 contains 13 residues. Germline CDR1 MGHRA, CDR2 YSYEKL. Deletions cut 4 bases from V and 5 bases from J, with 11 bases between. The CDR3 spells CASSLPGGETQYF. CDR3 DNA: TGCGCCAGCAGCCTCCCGGGTGGGGAGACCCAGTACTTC.

The chain joins TRBV6-5 to TRBJ2-2; 7 bases match TRBD1. This CDR3 contains 16 residues. From germline, CDR1 is MNHEY and CDR2 SVGAGI. Unmatched junction bases numbered 1, after V lost 0 bases and J lost 0 bases. The CDR3 protein is CASSYSRGSNTGELFF. The CDR3 DNA reads as TGTGCCAGCAGTTACTCCAGGGGGTCGAACACCGGGGAGCTGTTTTTT.